The 25 T cell receptor beta chains in this list originate from one sample, sequenced in a study of blood T cell repertoires in COVID-19. TCRdb's copy holds only in-frame clones and misses some; the assay was immunoSEQ multiplex PCR. The profile shows about 370,000 clones, 80% to 90% of them singletons. The sample consisted of peripheral blood. The receptors were sampled from a woman in her twenties or thirties with COVID-19, enrolled during active disease.

As regards this clone: Other DNA variants within this sample encode the same CDR3. The CDR3 here is CASSSGQGAEKLFF. CDR3 DNA: TGCGCCAGCAGCTCTGGACAGGGGGCTGAAAAACTGTTTTTT. J is TRBJ1-4 and V is TRBV5-1; 11 positions agree with TRBD1. Germline V CDR1 and CDR2: SGHRS, YFSETQ. CDR3 size: 14 residues. J gave up 7 bases and V 3 bases, and 2 bases lay outside the gene matches.

The chain carries TRBV2 and TRBJ2-7, with D tentatively TRBD1 (7 bases). The V gene lost 5 bases and the J gene lost 0 bases, with 11 bases spanning the gap. The CDR3 is made up of 14 amino acids. Per germline, CDR1 SNHLY and CDR2 FYNNEI. CDR3 residues: CASSRRGRSYEQYV. CDR3 nucleotide sequence: TGTGCCAGCAGTCGGAGGGGGCGCTCCTACGAGCAGTACGTC.

This rearrangement joins TRBV5-6 to TRBJ2-3; the D gene is possibly TRBD1 (5 bases). The CDR3 is made up of 15 amino acids. CDR1 SGHDT and CDR2 YYEEEE come from the germline V gene. The V end lost 2 bases, the J end lost 3 bases, and 13 bases lay between the germline ends. CDR3 region: CASSFPLGETDTQYF. The CDR3 region has the DNA TGTGCCAGCAGCTTTCCCCTAGGGGAAACAGATACGCAGTATTTT.

The V call is TRBV6-1, the J call TRBJ2-7; 10 nucleotides line up with TRBD1. Per the germline V gene, CDR1 is MNHNS and CDR2 is SASEGT. The trim removed 1 base at V and 3 bases at J, leaving 3 bases unmatched. The CDR3 has 15 amino acids. The chain's CDR3 is CASSEVTGGGYEQYV. CDR3 nucleotides: TGTGCCAGCAGTGAAGTGACAGGGGGCGGCTACGAGCAGTACGTC.

The DNA of the CDR3 is TGTGCCAGCAGCTTGCTCGGGGGGCAAGGGGGAAACACCATATATTTT. This gives the protein CASSLLGGQGGNTIYF. The chain uses TRBV7-9 and TRBJ1-3; D is perhaps TRBD1 (6 bases). V was trimmed by 3 bases and J by 4 bases, leaving 16 bases between them. Germline CDR1 and CDR2: SEHNR and FQNEAQ (reference sequence). This CDR3 is built from 16 residues.

This chain joins TRBV7-2 and TRBJ2-3; 10 positions match TRBD2. This CDR3 comprises 15 residues. V lost 6 bases and J lost 2; bases outside the gene matches: 5. CDR1 and CDR2 from the germline V gene are SGHTA and FQGNSA. CDR3 protein: CASRFGTSATDTQYF. Here the CDR3 DNA reads TGTGCCAGCAGATTCGGGACTAGCGCCACAGATACGCAGTATTTT.

This chain joins TRBV11-3 and TRBJ2-2, with D hard to call. V lost 5 bases to trimming and J lost 6 bases, with 13 bases between them. Looked up from germline, CDR1 is SGHNT and CDR2 is YENEEA. This CDR3 has 14 amino acids. CDR3 amino acids: CASSPVQASGELFF. CDR3 in DNA: TGTGCCAGCAGCCCCGTGCAGGCCTCCGGGGAGCTGTTTTTT.

This chain uses TRBV7-9 with TRBJ1-1, with D tentatively TRBD1 (5 bases). V gave up 6 bases and J gave up 0 bases, with 11 bases separating them. The CDR3 is 14 amino acids. The germline CDR1 and CDR2 sequences are SEHNR and FQNEAQ (reference sequence). The CDR3, as DNA: TGTGCCAGCAGGCCCACAGGAATGAACACTGAAGCTTTCTTT. Its protein product is CASRPTGMNTEAFF.

The chain is built from TRBV29-1 and TRBJ1-5; 8 nucleotides match TRBD1. The CDR3 has 13 residues. Germline V lookup: CDR1 SQVTM, CDR2 ANQGSEA. Trimming cost V 6 bases and J 4 bases; bases outside gene matches: 5. CDR3: CSVQGDRNQPQHF. CDR3 nucleotide sequence: TGCAGCGTGCAAGGGGACAGGAATCAGCCCCAGCATTTT.

This clone has a handful of counts. The chain joins TRBV6-5 to TRBJ2-5; unclear D gene. The V gene's germline CDR1 is MNHEY and CDR2 SVGAGI. This CDR3 region has 16 residues. Trimming removed 2 bases at V and 0 bases at J, with 13 bases between. CDR3 protein: CASSYSTAANQETQYF. In DNA form, the CDR3 reads TGTGCCAGCAGTTACAGCACCGCGGCAAACCAAGAGACCCAGTACTTC.

The chain combines TRBV5-4 with TRBJ2-3; 8 positions agree with TRBD1. This CDR3 spans 17 amino acids. V dropped 1 base and J dropped 5; count of bases not matched to a gene: 12. Germline lookup yields CDR1 SGHNT and CDR2 YYREEE (reference sequence). The CDR3 DNA sequence: TGTGCCAGCAGCTTGTGGCCTGGGCAGGGGGCGAGAGATACGCAGTATTTT. It yields the protein CASSLWPGQGARDTQYF.

The V and J genes are TRBV7-2 and TRBJ1-3; 7 bases are shared with TRBD1. The V gene end was trimmed by 5 bases and the J gene end by 0 bases; junction bases not matched to a gene: 16. This CDR3 region has 19 residues. Germline CDR1 reads SGHTA; CDR2 reads FQGNSA. The CDR3: CASSHELGDSDFSGNTIYF. DNA for the CDR3: TGTGCCAGCAGCCACGAGTTAGGGGACAGCGATTTCTCTGGAAACACCATATATTTT.

The V gene is TRBV28, the J gene TRBJ2-1, with D perhaps matching TRBD2 (5 bases). Germline CDR1 is MDHEN and CDR2 is SYDVKM. This CDR3 comprises 17 residues. Trimming removed 1 base at V and 3 bases at J, with 16 bases between. The CDR3 DNA reads TGTGCCAGCAGTTTATCTGCTCTAAGGGAGAACTACAATGAGCAGTTCTTC. Protein: CASSLSALRENYNEQFF.

In its sample, this clone was seen once. The CDR3 is CASSLRGNYEQYF. CDR3 in DNA: TGTGCCAGCAGCTTAAGGGGAAACTACGAGCAGTACTTC. This chain uses TRBV11-3 with TRBJ2-7; a weak D match, TRBD1 (5 bases). This CDR3 comprises 13 residues. Germline V gives CDR1 SGHNT, CDR2 YENEEA. Trimming shortened V by 2 bases and J by 3 bases, and 8 bases separated the two germline ends. Filled out from reference TRBV11-3 and TRBJ2-7, the complete variable domain reads EAGVVQSPRYKIIEKKQPVAFWCNPISGHNTLYWYLQNLGQGPELLIRYENEEAVDDSQLPKDRFSAERLKGVDSTLKIQPAELGDSAVYLCASSLRGNYEQYFGPGTRLTVT.

In the case of this clone: Other DNA sequences within the sample encode an identical CDR3. The chain has TRBV7-9 and TRBJ2-5; 13 bases line up with TRBD2. There are 14 residues in the CDR3. Unmatched junction bases numbered 2, after V lost 5 bases and J lost 5 bases. CDR1 is SEHNR and CDR2 is FQNEAQ in the germline V gene (reference sequence). The CDR3 region is CASSPGLAGETQYF. CDR3 sequence (DNA): TGTGCCAGCAGCCCGGGACTAGCGGGGGAGACCCAGTACTTC.

The J gene is TRBJ1-2, the V gene TRBV6-6, with a weak D call TRBD1 (6 bases). Germline values: CDR1 MNHNY, CDR2 SVGAGI (reference sequence). The CDR3 runs to 15 residues. The V gene lost 7 bases and the J gene lost 1 base, with 16 bases spanning the gap. The CDR3 protein is CASTAQGGLNYGYTF. The CDR3 region has the DNA TGTGCCAGCACCGCACAGGGTGGCCTTAACTATGGCTACACCTTC.

This clone was found once. In DNA form, the CDR3 reads TGTGCCAGCAGCACACAGGGGACTGCAACTAATGAAAAACTGTTTTTT. Translating it yields CASSTQGTATNEKLFF. The chain recombines TRBV7-2 with TRBJ1-4; 7 bases fit TRBD1. The ends lost 5 bases at V and 0 bases at J; junction bases unmatched: 6. Germline CDR1 reads SGHTA; CDR2 reads FQGNSA. This CDR3 region has 16 residues.

This sequence joins TRBV27 and TRBJ2-7; 7 bases are shared with TRBD1. Germline V CDR1 and CDR2: MNHEY, SMNVEV (reference sequence). The CDR3 is 12 residues long. V lost 3 bases to trimming and J lost 6 bases; unmatched junction nucleotides: 2. CDR3 sequence: CASSLSGGEQYF. In DNA, the CDR3 is TGTGCCAGCAGTTTGTCAGGGGGCGAGCAGTACTTC.

This clone was counted a few times. The genes are TRBV18 and TRBJ2-3; D gene unclear. This CDR3 is 15 amino acids long. With 2 bases removed from V and 2 bases from J, the gap between germline ends came to 11 bases. In germline, CDR1 is KGHSH, CDR2 LQKENI. The CDR3 nucleotides are TGTGCCAGCTCACCATCGTACACCACCACAGATACGCAGTATTTT. Protein: CASSPSYTTTDTQYF.

The J gene is TRBJ1-5, the V gene TRBV19; 7 positions agree with TRBD1. This CDR3 is 17 amino acids long. The junction had 7 bases not matched to a gene; V was cut back by 2 bases and J by 0 bases. The germline gives CDR1 LNHDA, CDR2 SQIVND (reference sequence). The DNA of the CDR3 is TGTGCCAGTAGTATACTCTTTGGGGACAGTAGCAATCAGCCCCAGCATTTT. This translates into CASSILFGDSSNQPQHF.

This chain links TRBV11-3 with TRBJ2-6; 7 bases align to TRBD1. V shed 2 bases, J shed 0 bases, and the junction held 13 bases outside the gene matches. This CDR3 spans 20 amino acids. Germline CDR1 reads SGHNT; CDR2 reads YENEEA. The CDR3 loop reads CASSLSADRAHSSGANVLTF. Written as DNA, the CDR3 is TGTGCCAGCAGCTTATCAGCAGACAGGGCCCACAGCTCTGGGGCCAACGTCCTGACTTTC.

The gene calls are TRBV2 and TRBJ2-2; D remains unclear. The CDR3 covers 12 residues. V was shortened by 6 bases and J by 2 bases, with 4 bases between the two germline ends. Germline V gives CDR1 SNHLY, CDR2 FYNNEI. CDR3 residues: CASSKNTGELFF. CDR3 bases: TGTGCCAGCAGCAAAAACACCGGGGAGCTGTTTTTT.

The V and J genes are TRBV11-2 and TRBJ1-4; 8 bases map to TRBD1. Germline CDR1 is SGHAT and CDR2 is FQNNGV. The J segment lost 8 bases and the V segment lost 5 bases, leaving 10 bases of the junction unmatched. The CDR3 extends over 15 amino acids. The CDR3: CASSPGQGQREKLFF. The CDR3 DNA follows: TGTGCCAGCAGCCCAGGACAGGGACAAAGAGAAAAACTGTTTTTT.

The CDR3 DNA follows: TGCGCCAGCAGCTTGGCCGGGCGGGCAGGGGTGGACAATGAGCAGTTCTTC. Protein: CASSLAGRAGVDNEQFF. The chain recombines TRBV5-1 with TRBJ2-1, with D maybe TRBD1 (6 bases). Deletions cut 0 bases from V and 5 bases from J, with 18 bases between. The CDR3 spans 17 residues. Looked up from germline, CDR1 is SGHRS and CDR2 is YFSETQ.

The CDR3 sequence: CASSPRAVETEAFF. CDR3 sequence (DNA): TGCGCCAGCAGCCCGAGGGCCGTGGAGACTGAAGCTTTCTTT. V usage is TRBV4-3 and J usage is TRBJ1-1; D unresolved. V lost 4 bases, J lost 5 bases, and 14 bases lay in between. CDR3 length: 14 amino acids. Germline V lookup: CDR1 LGHNA, CDR2 YSLEER.